The clone carrying this T cell receptor beta chain was detected only once. As originally analysed: From reference gene primer amplification, estimates of nucleated cell counts were derived. Assay: immunoSEQ multiplex PCR; the TCRdb copy retains only in-frame clones and omits some. The V and J calls and clone size come from that table; D and trimming were worked out from the DNA. This sample carries roughly 160,000 clones, around 83% of them seen once, and the ten largest clones take 0.99%. This sample stems from a study of blood T cell repertoires in COVID-19. Study as a whole: Specimens from acute and convalescent COVID-19 originated in the United States, Italy and Spain.

The V gene lost 6 bases and the J gene lost 7 bases, with 18 bases spanning the gap. The germline V gene has CDR1 MDHEN and CDR2 SYDVKM. The CDR3 sequence is 14 residues long. The V gene is TRBV28, the J gene TRBJ1-2; no clear D. The receptor was isolated from a man aged 18-30 years with acute or convalescent COVID-19. The sequencing input was peripheral blood. The CDR3: CASSTWPVVSGYTF. In DNA form, the CDR3 reads TGTGCCAGCAGCACCTGGCCAGTCGTCAGTGGCTACACCTTC.